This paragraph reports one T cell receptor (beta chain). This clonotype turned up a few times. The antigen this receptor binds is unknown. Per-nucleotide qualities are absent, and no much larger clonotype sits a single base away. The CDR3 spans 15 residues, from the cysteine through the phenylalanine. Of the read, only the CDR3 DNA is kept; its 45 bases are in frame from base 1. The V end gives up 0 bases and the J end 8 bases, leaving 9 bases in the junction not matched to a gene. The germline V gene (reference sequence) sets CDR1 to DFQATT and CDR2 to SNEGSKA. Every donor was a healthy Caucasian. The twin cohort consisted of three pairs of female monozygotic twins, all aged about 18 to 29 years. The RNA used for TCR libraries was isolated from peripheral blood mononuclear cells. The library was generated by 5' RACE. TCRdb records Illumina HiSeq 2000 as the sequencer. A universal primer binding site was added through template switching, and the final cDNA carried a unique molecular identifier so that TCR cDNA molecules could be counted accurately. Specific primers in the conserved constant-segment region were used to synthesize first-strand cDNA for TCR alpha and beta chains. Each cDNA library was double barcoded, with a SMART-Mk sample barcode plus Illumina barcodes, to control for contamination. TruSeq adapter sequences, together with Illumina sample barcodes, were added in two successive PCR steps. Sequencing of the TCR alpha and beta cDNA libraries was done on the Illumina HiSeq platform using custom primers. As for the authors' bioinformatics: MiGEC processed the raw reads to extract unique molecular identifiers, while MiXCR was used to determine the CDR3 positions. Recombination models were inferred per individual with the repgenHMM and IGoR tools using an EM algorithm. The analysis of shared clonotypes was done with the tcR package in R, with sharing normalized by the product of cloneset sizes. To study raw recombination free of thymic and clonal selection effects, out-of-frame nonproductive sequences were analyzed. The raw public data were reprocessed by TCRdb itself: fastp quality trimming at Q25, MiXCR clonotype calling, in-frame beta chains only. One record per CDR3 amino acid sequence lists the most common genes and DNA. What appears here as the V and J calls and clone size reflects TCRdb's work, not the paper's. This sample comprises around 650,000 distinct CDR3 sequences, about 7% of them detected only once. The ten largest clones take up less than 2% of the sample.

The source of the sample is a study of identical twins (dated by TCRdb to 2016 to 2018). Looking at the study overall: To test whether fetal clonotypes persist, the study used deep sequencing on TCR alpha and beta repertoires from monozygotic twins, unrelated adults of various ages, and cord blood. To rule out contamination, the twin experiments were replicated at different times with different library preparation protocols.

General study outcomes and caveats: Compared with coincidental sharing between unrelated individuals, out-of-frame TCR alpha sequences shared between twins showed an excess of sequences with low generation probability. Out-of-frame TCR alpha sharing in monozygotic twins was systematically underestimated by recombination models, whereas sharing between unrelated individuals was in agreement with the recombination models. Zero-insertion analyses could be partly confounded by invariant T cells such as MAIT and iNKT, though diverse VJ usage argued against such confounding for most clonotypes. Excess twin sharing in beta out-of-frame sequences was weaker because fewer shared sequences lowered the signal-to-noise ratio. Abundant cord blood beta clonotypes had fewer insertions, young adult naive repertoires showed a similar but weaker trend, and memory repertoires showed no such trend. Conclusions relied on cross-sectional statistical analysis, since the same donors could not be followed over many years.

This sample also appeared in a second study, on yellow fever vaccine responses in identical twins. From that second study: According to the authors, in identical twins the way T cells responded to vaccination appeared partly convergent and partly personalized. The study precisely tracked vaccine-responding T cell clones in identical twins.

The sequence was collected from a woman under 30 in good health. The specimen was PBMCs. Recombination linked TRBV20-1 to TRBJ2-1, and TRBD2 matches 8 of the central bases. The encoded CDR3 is CSARDRGTSGDEQFF. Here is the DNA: TGCAGTGCTAGAGATAGGGGGACTAGTGGCGATGAGCAGTTCTTC.